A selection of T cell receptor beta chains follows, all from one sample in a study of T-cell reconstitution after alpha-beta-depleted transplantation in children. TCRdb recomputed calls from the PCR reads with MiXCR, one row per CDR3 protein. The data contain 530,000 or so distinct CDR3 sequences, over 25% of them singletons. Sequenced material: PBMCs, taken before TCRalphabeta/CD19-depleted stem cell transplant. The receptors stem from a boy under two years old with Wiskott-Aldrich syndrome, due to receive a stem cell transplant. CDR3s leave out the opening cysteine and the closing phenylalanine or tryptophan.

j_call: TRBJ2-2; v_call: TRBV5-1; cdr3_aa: ASSLVRTKTGELF
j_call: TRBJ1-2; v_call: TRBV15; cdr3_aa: ATSRDRSGYYGYT
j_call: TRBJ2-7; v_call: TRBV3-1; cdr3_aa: ASSQRPGNPEQY
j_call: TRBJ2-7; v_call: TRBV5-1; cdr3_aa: ASSFGATSGPSYEQY
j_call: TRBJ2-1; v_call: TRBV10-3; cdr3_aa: AISDRGSYNEQF
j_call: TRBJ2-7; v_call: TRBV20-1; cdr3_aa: SAFSGATYEQY
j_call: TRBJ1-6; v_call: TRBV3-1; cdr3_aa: ASSNRDKHSPLH
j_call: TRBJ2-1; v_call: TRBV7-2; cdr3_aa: ASSKLAGGLNEQF
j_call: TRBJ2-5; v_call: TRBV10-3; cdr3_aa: AIRDTQETQY
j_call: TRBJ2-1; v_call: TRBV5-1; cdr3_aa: ASSESSGYNEQF
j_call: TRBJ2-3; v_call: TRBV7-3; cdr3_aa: ASSLTRADTQY
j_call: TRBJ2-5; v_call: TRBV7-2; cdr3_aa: ASSLKVGAETQY
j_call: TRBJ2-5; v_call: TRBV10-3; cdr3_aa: AISESGGIKTQY
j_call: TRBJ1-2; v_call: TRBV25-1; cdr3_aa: ASSEQGMNYGYT
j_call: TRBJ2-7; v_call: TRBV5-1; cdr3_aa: ASSLSRGTGLYEQY
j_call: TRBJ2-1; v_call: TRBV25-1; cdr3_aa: ASTPEKRETGAKGNNEQF
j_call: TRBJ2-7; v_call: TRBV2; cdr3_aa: ASSPEGVSEQY
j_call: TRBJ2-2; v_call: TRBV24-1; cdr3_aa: ATSRGQGNTGELF
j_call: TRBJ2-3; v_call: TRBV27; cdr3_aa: ASSDPLGQTADTQY
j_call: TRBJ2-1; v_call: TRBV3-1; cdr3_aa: ASSQDPWREYQDEQF
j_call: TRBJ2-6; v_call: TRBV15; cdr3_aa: ATSRGGGGANVLT
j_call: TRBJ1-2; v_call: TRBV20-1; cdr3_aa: SATEQVNYGYT
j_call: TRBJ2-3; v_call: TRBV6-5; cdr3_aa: ASSYLAASTDTQY
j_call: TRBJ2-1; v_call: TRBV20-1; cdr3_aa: SATEISGSYNEQF
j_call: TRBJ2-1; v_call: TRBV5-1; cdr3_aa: ASSLLGPGASGYNEQF
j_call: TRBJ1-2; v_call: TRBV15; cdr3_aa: ATRPGAGGYT
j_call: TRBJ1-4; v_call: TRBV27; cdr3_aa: ASSLRGQGPTNEKLF
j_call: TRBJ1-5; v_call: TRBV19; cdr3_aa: ASSMGQGATQSNQPQH
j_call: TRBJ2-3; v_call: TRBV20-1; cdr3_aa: SAPTSGNTDTQY
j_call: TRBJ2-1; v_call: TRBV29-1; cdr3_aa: SVELNHRGANEQF
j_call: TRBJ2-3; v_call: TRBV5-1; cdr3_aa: ASSLFATDTQY
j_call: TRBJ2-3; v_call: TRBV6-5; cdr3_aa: ASSYVGRVTDTQY
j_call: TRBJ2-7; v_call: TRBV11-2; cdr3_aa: ASSLVLGQGADEQY
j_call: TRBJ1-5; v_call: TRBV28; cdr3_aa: ASGQKQGANNQPQH
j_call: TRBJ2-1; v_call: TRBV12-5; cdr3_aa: ASALFLGSTYNEQF
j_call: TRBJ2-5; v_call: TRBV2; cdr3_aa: ASSEDQGGQETQY
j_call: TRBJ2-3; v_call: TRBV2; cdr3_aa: ASSEESGFGDTQY
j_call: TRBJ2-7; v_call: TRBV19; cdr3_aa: ASQGGAGYEQY
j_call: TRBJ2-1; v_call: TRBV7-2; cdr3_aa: ASSLELAGRNEQF
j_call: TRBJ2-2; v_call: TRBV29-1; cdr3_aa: SAGGGTGELF
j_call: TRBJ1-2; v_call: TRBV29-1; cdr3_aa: SVSERGRGGYT
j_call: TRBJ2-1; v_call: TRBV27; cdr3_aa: ASSPPGQGSNEQF
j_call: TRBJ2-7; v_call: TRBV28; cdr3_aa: ASSLGRQQY
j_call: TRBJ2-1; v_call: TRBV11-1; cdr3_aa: ASRPGTSGRYNSYNEQF
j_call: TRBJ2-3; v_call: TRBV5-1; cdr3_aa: ASRENLLAGGPDTQY
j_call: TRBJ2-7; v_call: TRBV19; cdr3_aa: ASSPTGTASSEQY
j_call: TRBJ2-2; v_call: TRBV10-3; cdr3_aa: AISLGGTGELF
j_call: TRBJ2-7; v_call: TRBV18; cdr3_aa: ASAPGAGHEQY
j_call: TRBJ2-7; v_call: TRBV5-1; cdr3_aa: ASSLDSTTSGRAYEQY
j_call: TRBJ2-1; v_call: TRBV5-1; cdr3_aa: ASSLGVPGGGQF
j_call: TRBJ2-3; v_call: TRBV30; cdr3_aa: AWRVAGGDTQY
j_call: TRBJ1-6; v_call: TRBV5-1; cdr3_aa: ASSLSAYNSPLH
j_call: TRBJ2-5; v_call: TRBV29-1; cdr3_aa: SVGGLAKETQY
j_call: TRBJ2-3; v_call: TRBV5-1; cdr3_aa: ASSSNLDNTQY
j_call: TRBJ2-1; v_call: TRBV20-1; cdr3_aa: SAHGLAVDNEQF
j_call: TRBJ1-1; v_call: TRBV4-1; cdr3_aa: ASSQYVNTEAF
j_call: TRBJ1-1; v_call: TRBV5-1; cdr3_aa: ASSLDREALAF
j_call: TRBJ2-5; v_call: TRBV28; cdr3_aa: ASSFEGAFETQY